Listed here are 31 T cell receptor beta chains from one sample, sequenced in a study of graft-versus-host responses after intestinal transplantation. Libraries were prepared by immunoSEQ multiplex PCR; TCRdb keeps only in-frame clonotypes and omits some of them. The sample contains approximately 88,000 clones, 75% to 90% of which appear only once. These TCRs are of unknown antigen specificity. The sequencing used unstimulated CD4+ T cells sorted from spleen or lymph node cells, collected before intestinal transplant. Receptors were obtained from a human donor who received an intestinal transplant.

V usage is TRBV19 and J usage is TRBJ1-4; the match to TRBD1 covers 7 bases. With 6 bases clipped from V and 0 bases from J, the junction kept 4 bases outside the gene matches. In germline, CDR1 is LNHDA, CDR2 SQIVND (reference sequence). The CDR3 sequence is 15 residues long. As DNA, the CDR3 is TGTGCCAGTAGGGACAGGCCGGCAACTAATGAAAAACTGTTTTTT. Protein product: CASRDRPATNEKLFF.

This chain connects TRBV7-2 to TRBJ2-2; TRBD1 matches at 7 bases. In germline, CDR1 is SGHTA, CDR2 FQGNSA. With V trimmed by 5 bases and J by 5 bases, 8 bases remained unmatched. CDR3 length: 15 amino acids. CDR3 protein: CASSPFQGDTGELFF. The CDR3 coding sequence is TGTGCCAGCAGCCCCTTCCAGGGGGATACCGGGGAGCTGTTTTTT. Supplemented by reference TRBV7-2 and TRBJ2-2, the full variable domain reads GAGVSQSPSNKVTEKGKDVELRCDPISGHTALYWYRQSLGQGLEFLIYFQGNSAPDKSGLPSDRFSAERTGGSVSTLTIQRTQQEDSAVYLCASSPFQGDTGELFFGEGSRLTVL.

The V gene is TRBV19, the J gene TRBJ2-7; no clear D. V was pared by 5 bases and J by 3 bases, with 8 bases between. There are 12 residues in the CDR3. Germline V gives CDR1 LNHDA, CDR2 SQIVND (reference sequence). CDR3 coding DNA: TGTGCCAGTAGTGCAAACTTCTACGAGCAGTACTTC. It yields the protein CASSANFYEQYF.

The table lists this clone with a few counts. The chain links TRBV5-6 to TRBJ2-7, with a possible D match to TRBD2 (6 bases). Looked up from germline, CDR1 is SGHDT and CDR2 is YYEEEE. This CDR3 comprises 14 residues. V lost 2 bases, J lost 3 bases, and 12 bases lay in between. CDR3 nucleotide sequence: TGTGCCAGCAGCTTCCAGGACGGGAGCTACGAGCAGTACTTC. Translated: CASSFQDGSYEQYF.

The V call is TRBV10-2, the J call TRBJ2-7, with D perhaps matching TRBD2 (5 bases). CDR1 is WSHSY and CDR2 is SAAADI in the germline V gene. Trimming stripped 7 bases from V and 7 bases from J, with 11 bases between. The CDR3 spans 11 residues. The CDR3 region is CASKREGEQYF. The CDR3 DNA sequence: TGCGCCAGCAAGAGGGAAGGGGAGCAGTACTTC.

The rearrangement links TRBV6-5 to TRBJ2-1; D may be TRBD2 (5 bases). This CDR3 has 15 residues. Trimming stripped 2 bases from V and 5 bases from J, with 13 bases between. CDR1 and CDR2 from the germline V gene are MNHEY and SVGAGI. DNA for the CDR3: TGTGCCAGCAGTTACGTGGGCCCCGGGGACAATGAGCAGTTCTTC. This encodes CASSYVGPGDNEQFF.

The chain uses TRBV4-2 and TRBJ1-2; 8 bases agree with TRBD1. Germline CDR1 reads LGHNA; CDR2 reads YNFKEQ. J was trimmed by 6 bases and V by 0 bases; bases with no gene match: 9. CDR3 length: 16 residues. CDR3 region: CASSQDAHRGKDGYTF. In DNA form, the CDR3 reads TGTGCCAGCAGCCAAGACGCTCACAGGGGGAAGGATGGCTACACCTTC.

The chain is built from TRBV7-8 and TRBJ2-5; TRBD2 agrees at 10 bases. Looked up from germline, CDR1 is SGHVS and CDR2 is FQNEAQ. Trimming removed 6 bases from V and 5 bases from J; junction bases left unmatched: 9. This CDR3 is built from 15 residues. The CDR3 is CASRNRAGGLETQYF. In DNA form, the CDR3 reads TGTGCCAGCAGGAATAGAGCGGGGGGGCTGGAGACCCAGTACTTC.

In nucleotides, the CDR3 is TGTGCCAGCAGCAGACGAGGACAGGCAGGGGAGCAGTTCTTC. It is translated as CASSRRGQAGEQFF. The rearrangement links TRBV6-1 to TRBJ2-1; 7 bases line up with TRBD1. Germline loops: CDR1 MNHNS, CDR2 SASEGT. This CDR3 is built from 14 residues. V was pared by 6 bases and J by 10 bases, with 12 bases of the junction left unmatched.

The rearrangement links TRBV2 to TRBJ2-3; TRBD2 agrees at 8 bases. V lost 0 bases and J lost 4; bases outside the gene matches: 0. CDR3 size: 14 residues. Germline CDR1 is SNHLY and CDR2 is FYNNEI. This CDR3 is CASSEATSADTQYF. The CDR3 DNA is TGTGCCAGCAGTGAAGCGACTAGCGCAGATACGCAGTATTTT.

The chain couples TRBV5-1 to TRBJ1-1, with 7 bases aligning to TRBD1. This CDR3 has 13 residues. V lost 3 bases, J lost 4 bases, and 3 bases stayed unmatched. The germline V gene encodes CDR1 SGHRS and CDR2 YFSETQ. CDR3 sequence reads: CASSSGGSTEAFF. Written as DNA, the CDR3 is TGCGCCAGCAGCTCAGGGGGGTCCACTGAAGCTTTCTTT.

This chain connects TRBV5-1 to TRBJ1-6; TRBD1 agrees at 8 bases. The CDR3 is 14 residues long. CDR1 is SGHRS and CDR2 is YFSETQ in the germline V gene. Trimming removed 4 bases from V and 8 bases from J; junction bases left unmatched: 5. The CDR3 region has the DNA TGCGCCAGCAGCAAGGACAGGGTTGATTCACCCCTCCACTTT. This codes for CASSKDRVDSPLHF.

J is TRBJ1-1 and V is TRBV2; TRBD1 agrees at 8 bases. The V gene end was trimmed by 7 bases and the J gene end by 8 bases; junction bases not matched to a gene: 9. Germline CDR1 is SNHLY and CDR2 is FYNNEI. The CDR3 extends over 13 amino acids. For the CDR3, the DNA is TGTGCCAGCAATATAGACAGGGGACGGGAAGCTTTCTTT. As protein: CASNIDRGREAFF.

This clone was detected once. The rearrangement links TRBV9 to TRBJ2-7, with a tentative D call TRBD2 (6 bases). The V gene lost 0 bases and the J gene lost 2 bases, with 9 bases spanning the gap. Germline-derived CDR1 and CDR2 are SGDLS and YYNGEE. This CDR3 region has 14 residues. CDR3 coding DNA: TGTGCCAGCAGCGTAGAGGCGGGGCCCTACGAGCAGTACTTC. Amino acids: CASSVEAGPYEQYF.

The J gene is TRBJ2-7, the V gene TRBV11-2, with D possibly TRBD1 on 5 matching bases. The germline gives CDR1 SGHAT, CDR2 FQNNGV. Trimming left V 5 bases short and J 9 bases short, with 14 bases between. This CDR3 has 12 residues. The CDR3 here is CASSPTGLGQYF. The CDR3 DNA sequence: TGTGCCAGCAGCCCTACAGGTCTCGGGCAGTACTTC.

The chain employs TRBV10-3 and TRBJ2-3; perhaps TRBD2 as D (7 bases). Trimming took off 4 bases at V and 1 base at J, with 12 bases between the two ends. The CDR3 is made up of 15 amino acids. Germline values: CDR1 ENHRY, CDR2 SYGVKD. Here the CDR3 DNA reads TGTGCCATCAGTGGTCGGGGGGCCGGCACAGATACGCAGTATTTT. Encoded protein: CAISGRGAGTDTQYF.

The chain links TRBV6-1 to TRBJ1-6; D possibly corresponds to TRBD1 (6 bases). The CDR3 has 14 residues. CDR1 and CDR2 from the germline V gene are MNHNS and SASEGT. V dropped 4 bases and J dropped 10 bases, with 14 bases sitting between them. Written as DNA, the CDR3 is TGTGCCAGCAGTGTCGGGGCAGGGGACTCACCCCTCCACTTT. It codes for CASSVGAGDSPLHF.

The chain links TRBV25-1 to TRBJ2-7; TRBD2 aligns across 7 bases. V was clipped by 4 bases and J by 3 bases; unmatched bases: 6. This CDR3 spans 14 amino acids. Germline V gives CDR1 MGHDK, CDR2 SYGVNS. CDR3 protein: CASSGEGTFYEQYF. The DNA for the CDR3 is TGTGCCAGCAGTGGGGAGGGCACCTTCTACGAGCAGTACTTC.

About this clone: Distinct nucleotide sequences in the sample also encode this CDR3. This chain uses TRBV5-1 with TRBJ1-4; 7 bases are a match to TRBD1. The V gene's germline CDR1 is SGHRS and CDR2 YFSETQ. The CDR3 has 15 residues. The V and J ends lost 1 base and 8 bases, in that order; junction bases with no gene match: 8. This CDR3 is CASSLRSGGLEKLFF. The DNA for the CDR3 is TGCGCCAGCAGCTTGAGGTCAGGGGGGTTAGAAAAACTGTTTTTT.

This sequence joins TRBV18 and TRBJ1-1; 7 nucleotides match TRBD1. With 4 bases clipped from V and 1 base from J, the junction kept 3 bases outside the gene matches. This CDR3 spans 14 amino acids. Germline CDR1 is KGHSH and CDR2 is LQKENI. The CDR3 DNA follows: TGTGCCAGCTCACTCGACAGGGCGAACACTGAAGCTTTCTTT. Translation gives CASSLDRANTEAFF.

This clone was seen only once. J is TRBJ2-7 and V is TRBV9, with a weak D call TRBD2 (5 bases). V was trimmed by 0 bases and J by 0 bases, leaving 7 bases between them. CDR3 length: 14 amino acids. Germline values: CDR1 SGDLS, CDR2 YYNGEE. CDR3 region: CASSVEAGSYEQYF. Here the CDR3 DNA reads TGTGCCAGCAGCGTAGAGGCGGGCTCCTACGAGCAGTACTTC.

This clone was found once. The chain has TRBV5-6 and TRBJ2-3, with 8 bases lining up with TRBD2. From germline, CDR1 is SGHDT and CDR2 YYEEEE. CDR3 length: 14 amino acids. J lost 3 bases, V lost 4 bases, and 4 bases had no gene match. The CDR3 bases are TGTGCCAGCAGCGGGACTAGTAGGACAGATACGCAGTATTTT. Its translation: CASSGTSRTDTQYF.

This clone was picked up a small number of times. The CDR3 loop is CASSETRVWGYTF. In DNA, the CDR3 is TGTGCCAGCAGTGAAACCCGGGTGTGGGGCTACACCTTC. V is TRBV2 and J is TRBJ1-2; D gene ambiguous. The germline V gene encodes CDR1 SNHLY and CDR2 FYNNEI. V was clipped by 2 bases and J by 8 bases, with 12 bases between them. The CDR3 is made up of 13 amino acids.

CDR3 DNA: TGTGCCAGCAGTGAGGGGGGGAGAGCACCTGTCGGGGAGCAGTACTTC. It specifies CASSEGGRAPVGEQYF. V is TRBV2 and J is TRBJ2-7, with 7 bases lining up with TRBD2. The CDR3 runs 16 residues. Germline V lookup: CDR1 SNHLY, CDR2 FYNNEI. Trimming took 3 bases from V and 7 from J; bases not matched to a gene: 15.

The chain links TRBV6-1 to TRBJ1-3; no firm D call. V gave up 6 bases and J gave up 4 bases, with 10 bases separating them. Germline CDR1 and CDR2: MNHNS and SASEGT. The CDR3 totals 13 residues. The CDR3 bases are TGTGCCAGCAGCCAGGTTTCGGGAAACACCATATATTTT. It translates to CASSQVSGNTIYF.

V is TRBV4-1 and J is TRBJ2-5; D remains ambiguous. With 0 bases removed from V and 5 bases from J, the gap between germline ends came to 13 bases. The CDR3 covers 15 residues. CDR1 and CDR2 (germline): MGHRA, YSYEKL. Here the CDR3 DNA reads TGCGCCAGCAGCCAAGACCCCCGACACCGGGAGACCCAGTACTTC. Amino acid sequence: CASSQDPRHRETQYF.

The V and J genes are TRBV28 and TRBJ2-7, with D possibly matching TRBD1 (5 bases). V was trimmed by 8 bases and J by 0 bases, leaving 17 bases between them. The germline V gene has CDR1 MDHEN and CDR2 SYDVKM. The CDR3 loop spans 15 amino acids. The CDR3 loop reads CASSTPTTDSYEQYF. DNA for the CDR3: TGTGCCAGCTCAACCCCAACGACAGACTCCTACGAGCAGTACTTC. Combining the CDR3 with reference TRBV28 and TRBJ2-7 gives the whole variable domain DVKVTQSSRYLVKRTGEKVFLECVQDMDHENMFWYRQDPGLGLRLIYFSYDVKMKEKGDIPEGYSVSREKKERFSLILESASTNQTSMYLCASSTPTTDSYEQYFGPGTRLTVT.

The chain employs TRBV12-5 and TRBJ2-1, with TRBD2 identical over 10 bases. Germline V lookup: CDR1 LGHNT, CDR2 FRNRAP. The CDR3 runs 13 residues. J gave up 12 bases and V 7 bases, and 9 bases lay outside the gene matches. CDR3 coding DNA: TGTGCTAGTGCCATCAACAGACTAGCGGGGCAGTTCTTC. Its protein is CASAINRLAGQFF. The full variable domain, rest sourced from reference TRBV12-5 and TRBJ2-1, is DARVTQTPRHKVTEMGQEVTMRCQPILGHNTVFWYRQTMMQGLELLAYFRNRAPLDDSGMPKDRFSAEMPDATLATLKIQPSEPRDSAVYFCASAINRLAGQFFGPGTRLTVL.

CDR3: CASKGGGETQYF. In nucleotides, the CDR3 is TGTGCCAGCAAAGGGGGCGGGGAGACCCAGTACTTC. The chain uses TRBV2 and TRBJ2-5; 7 bases fit TRBD1. This CDR3 region has 12 residues. V was pared by 7 bases and J by 5 bases, with 4 bases of the junction left unmatched. Germline V gene data show CDR1 as SNHLY and CDR2 as FYNNEI.

This clone was seen only once. The chain combines TRBV9 with TRBJ2-3, with 9 bases lining up with TRBD1. The J segment lost 3 bases and the V segment lost 4 bases, leaving 9 bases of the junction unmatched. Germline loops: CDR1 SGDLS, CDR2 YYNGEE. This CDR3 comprises 16 residues. CDR3 nucleotide sequence: TGTGCCAGCAGCTACGGACAGGGGATGGGGACAGATACGCAGTATTTT. Translated: CASSYGQGMGTDTQYF.

V and J are TRBV27 and TRBJ1-1, with 8 bases aligning to TRBD1. The CDR3 totals 15 residues. Germline trimming cut 7 bases from V and 4 bases from J; bases unmatched to any gene: 11. Germline loops: CDR1 MNHEY, CDR2 SMNVEV (reference sequence). CDR3 in amino acids: CASTRTGYRGTEAFF. The DNA for the CDR3 is TGTGCCAGCACCCGGACAGGGTATCGTGGCACTGAAGCTTTCTTT.